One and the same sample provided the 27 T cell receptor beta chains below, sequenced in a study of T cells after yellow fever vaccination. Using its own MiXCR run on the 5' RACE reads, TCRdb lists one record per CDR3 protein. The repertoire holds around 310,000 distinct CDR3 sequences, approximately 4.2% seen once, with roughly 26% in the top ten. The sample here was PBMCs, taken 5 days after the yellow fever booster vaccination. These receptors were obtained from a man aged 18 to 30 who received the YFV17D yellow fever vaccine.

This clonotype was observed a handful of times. The CDR3: CASRLGLHLNEQFF. CDR3 DNA sequence: TGTGCCAGCAGACTGGGACTGCACCTCAATGAGCAGTTCTTC. This chain uses TRBV12-3 or TRBV12-4 with TRBJ2-1; perhaps TRBD2 as D (6 bases). With 6 bases removed from V and 6 bases from J, the gap between germline ends came to 15 bases. The CDR3 contains 14 residues.

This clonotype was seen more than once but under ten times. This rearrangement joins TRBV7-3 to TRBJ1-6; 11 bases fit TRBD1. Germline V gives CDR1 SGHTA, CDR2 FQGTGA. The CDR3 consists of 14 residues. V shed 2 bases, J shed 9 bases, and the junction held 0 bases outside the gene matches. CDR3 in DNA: TGTGCCAGCAGCTTAGGGACAGGGGGTTCACCCCTCCACTTT. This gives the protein CASSLGTGGSPLHF.

In DNA, the CDR3 is TGCGCCAGCAGCTGGGCCTGGGTTCCGAACACCGGGGAGCTGTTTTTT. This codes for CASSWAWVPNTGELFF. V is TRBV5-1 and J is TRBJ2-2; D ambiguous. This CDR3 has 16 amino acids. CDR1 is SGHRS, CDR2 YFSETQ, per germline. V was cut by 3 bases and J by 0 bases, with 12 bases left in between.

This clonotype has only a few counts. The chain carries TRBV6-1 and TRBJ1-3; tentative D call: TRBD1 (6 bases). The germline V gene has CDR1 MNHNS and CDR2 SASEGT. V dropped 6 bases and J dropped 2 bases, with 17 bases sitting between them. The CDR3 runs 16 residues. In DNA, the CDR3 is TGTGCCAGCAGCCGGGACAACTCGAGTCCTGGAAACACCATATATTTT. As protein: CASSRDNSSPGNTIYF.

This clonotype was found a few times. The CDR3 coding sequence is TGCAGTGCTCCTGTTAACAGGAACACTGAAGCTTTCTTT. It is translated as CSAPVNRNTEAFF. This chain uses TRBV20-1 with TRBJ1-1; D not certain. This CDR3 is 13 amino acids long. Per the germline V gene, CDR1 is DFQATT and CDR2 is SNEGSKA (reference sequence). V gave up 5 bases and J gave up 1 base, with 11 bases separating them.

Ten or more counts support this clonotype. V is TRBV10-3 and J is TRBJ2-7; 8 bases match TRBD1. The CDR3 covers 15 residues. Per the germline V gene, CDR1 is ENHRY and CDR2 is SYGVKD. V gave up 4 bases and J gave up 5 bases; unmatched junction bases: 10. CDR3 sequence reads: CAISGVTGVSNEQYF. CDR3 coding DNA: TGTGCCATCAGTGGGGTGACAGGGGTCAGCAACGAGCAGTACTTC.

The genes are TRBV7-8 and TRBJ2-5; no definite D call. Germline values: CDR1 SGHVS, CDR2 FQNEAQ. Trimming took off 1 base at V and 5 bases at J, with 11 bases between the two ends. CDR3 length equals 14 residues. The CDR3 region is CASSLEDRYETQYF. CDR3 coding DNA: TGTGCCAGCAGCTTAGAAGACCGTTACGAGACCCAGTACTTC.

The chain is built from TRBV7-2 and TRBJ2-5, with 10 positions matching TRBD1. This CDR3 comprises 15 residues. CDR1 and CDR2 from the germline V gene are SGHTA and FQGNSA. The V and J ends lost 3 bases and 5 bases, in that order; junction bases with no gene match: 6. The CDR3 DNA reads TGTGCCAGCAGCTTTGACAGGGGGCGAAAGGAGACCCAGTACTTC. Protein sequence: CASSFDRGRKETQYF.

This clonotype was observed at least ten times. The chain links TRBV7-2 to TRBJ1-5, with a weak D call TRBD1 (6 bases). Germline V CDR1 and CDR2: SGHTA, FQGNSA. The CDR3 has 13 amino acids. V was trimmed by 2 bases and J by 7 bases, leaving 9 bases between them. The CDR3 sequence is CASSLNRDQPQHF. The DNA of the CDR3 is TGTGCCAGCAGCTTAAACAGGGACCAGCCCCAGCATTTT.

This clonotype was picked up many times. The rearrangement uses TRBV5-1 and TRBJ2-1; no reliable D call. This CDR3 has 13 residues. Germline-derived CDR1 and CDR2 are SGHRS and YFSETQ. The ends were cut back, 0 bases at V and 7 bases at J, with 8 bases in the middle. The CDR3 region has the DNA TGCGCCAGCAGCTTGGACCCACGGAATGAGCAGTTCTTC. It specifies CASSLDPRNEQFF.

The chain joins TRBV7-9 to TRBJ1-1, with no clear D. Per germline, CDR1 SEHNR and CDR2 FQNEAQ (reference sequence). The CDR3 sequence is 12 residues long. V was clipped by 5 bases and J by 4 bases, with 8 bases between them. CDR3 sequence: CASSPSTTEAFF. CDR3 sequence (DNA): TGTGCCAGCAGCCCCTCCACCACTGAAGCTTTCTTT.

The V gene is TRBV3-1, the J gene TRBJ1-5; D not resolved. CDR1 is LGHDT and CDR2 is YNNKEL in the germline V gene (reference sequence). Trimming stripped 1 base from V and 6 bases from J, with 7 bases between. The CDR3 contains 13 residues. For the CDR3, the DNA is TGTGCCAGCAGCCAAGTAGGGAGTCAGCCCCAGCATTTT. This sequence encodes CASSQVGSQPQHF.

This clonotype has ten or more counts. CDR3 sequence reads: CASSLWGQGSNQPQHF. CDR3 DNA: TGTGCCAGCAGTTTATGGGGACAGGGTAGCAATCAGCCCCAGCATTTT. The chain uses TRBV28 and TRBJ1-5, with TRBD1 matching over 9 bases. The CDR3 totals 16 residues. Germline values: CDR1 MDHEN, CDR2 SYDVKM. J lost 0 bases, V lost 0 bases, and 0 bases had no gene match.

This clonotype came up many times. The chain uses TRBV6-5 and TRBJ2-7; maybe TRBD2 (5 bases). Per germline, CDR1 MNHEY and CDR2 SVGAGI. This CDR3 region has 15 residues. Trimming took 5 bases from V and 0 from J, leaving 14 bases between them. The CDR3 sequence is CASSELGESSYEQYF. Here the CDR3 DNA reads TGTGCCAGCAGTGAACTAGGCGAGAGCTCCTACGAGCAGTACTTC.

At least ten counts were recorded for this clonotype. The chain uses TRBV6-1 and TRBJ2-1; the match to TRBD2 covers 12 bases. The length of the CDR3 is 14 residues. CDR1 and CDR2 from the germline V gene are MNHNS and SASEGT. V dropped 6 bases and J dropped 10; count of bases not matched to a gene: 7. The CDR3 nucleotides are TGTGCCAGCAGGACTAGCGGGGGATCCTGGGAGCAGTTCTTC. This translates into CASRTSGGSWEQFF.

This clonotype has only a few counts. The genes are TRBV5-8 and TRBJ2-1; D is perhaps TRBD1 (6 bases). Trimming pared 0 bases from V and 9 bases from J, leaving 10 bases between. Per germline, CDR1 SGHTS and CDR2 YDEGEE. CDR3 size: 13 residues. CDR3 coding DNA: TGTGCCAGCAGCTTGGCCAGAGGGGGTGAGCAGTTCTTC. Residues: CASSLARGGEQFF.

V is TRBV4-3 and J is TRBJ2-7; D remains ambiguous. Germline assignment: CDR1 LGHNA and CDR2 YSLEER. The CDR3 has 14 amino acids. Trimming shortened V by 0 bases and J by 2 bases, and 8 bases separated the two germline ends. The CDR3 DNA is TGCGCCAGCAGCCAAGAGTGGGAAACCTACGAGCAGTACTTC. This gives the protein CASSQEWETYEQYF.

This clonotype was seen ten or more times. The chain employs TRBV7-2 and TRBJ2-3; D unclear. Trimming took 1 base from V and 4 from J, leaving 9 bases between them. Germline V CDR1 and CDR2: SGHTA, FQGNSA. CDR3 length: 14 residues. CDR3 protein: CASSLELDADTQYF. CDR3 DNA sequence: TGTGCCAGCAGCTTAGAATTGGATGCAGATACGCAGTATTTT.

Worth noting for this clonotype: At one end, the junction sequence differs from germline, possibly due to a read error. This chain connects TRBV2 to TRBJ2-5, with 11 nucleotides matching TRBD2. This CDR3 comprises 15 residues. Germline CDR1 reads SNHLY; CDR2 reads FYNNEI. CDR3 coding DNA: TGTTCCAGCAGTCCGACTAGCGGGGCGGTAGGGACCCAGTACTTC. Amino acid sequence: CSSSPTSGAVGTQYF. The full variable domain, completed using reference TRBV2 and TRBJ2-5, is EPEVTQTPSHQVTQMGQEVILRCVPISNHLYFYWYRQILGQKVEFLVSFYNNEISEKSEIFDDQFSVERPDGSNFTLKIRSTKLEDSAMYFCSSSPTSGAVGTQYFGPGTRLLVL.

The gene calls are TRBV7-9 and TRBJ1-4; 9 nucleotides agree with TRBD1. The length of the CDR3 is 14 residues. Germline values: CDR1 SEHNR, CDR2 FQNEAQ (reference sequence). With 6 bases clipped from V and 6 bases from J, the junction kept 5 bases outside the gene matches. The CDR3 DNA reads TGTGCCAGCAGTCCGGGACAGGGTTATGAAAAACTGTTTTTT. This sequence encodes CASSPGQGYEKLFF.

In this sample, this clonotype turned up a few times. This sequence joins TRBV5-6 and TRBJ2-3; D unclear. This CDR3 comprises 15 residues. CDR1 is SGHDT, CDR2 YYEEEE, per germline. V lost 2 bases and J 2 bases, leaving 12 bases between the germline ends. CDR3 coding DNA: TGTGCCAGCAGCTTAGGCTACTATTACACAGATACGCAGTATTTT. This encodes CASSLGYYYTDTQYF.

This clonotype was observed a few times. This CDR3 is CASSPATGGGGELFF. For the CDR3, the DNA is TGCGCCAGCAGCCCTGCGACAGGGGGCGGCGGGGAGCTGTTTTTT. J is TRBJ2-2 and V is TRBV5-1, with 10 bases fitting TRBD1. This CDR3 has 15 amino acids. The trim removed 4 bases at V and 7 bases at J, leaving 7 bases unmatched. Germline values: CDR1 SGHRS, CDR2 YFSETQ.

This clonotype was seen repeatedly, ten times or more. The CDR3 loop is CASSPGTGEQPQHF. For the CDR3, the DNA is TGTGCCAGCTCACCAGGGACAGGGGAACAGCCCCAGCATTTT. The chain joins TRBV18 to TRBJ1-5; 10 nucleotides align to TRBD1. CDR1 KGHSH and CDR2 LQKENI come from the germline V gene. The CDR3 has 14 amino acids. The ends lost 2 bases at V and 7 bases at J; junction bases unmatched: 2.

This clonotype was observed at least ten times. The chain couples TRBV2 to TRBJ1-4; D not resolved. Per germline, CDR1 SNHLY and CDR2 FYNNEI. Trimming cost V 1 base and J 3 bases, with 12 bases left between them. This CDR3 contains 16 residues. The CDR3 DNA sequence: TGTGCCAGCAGTGAAGTAGCTGTTGGGCCTAATGAAAAACTGTTTTTT. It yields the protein CASSEVAVGPNEKLFF.

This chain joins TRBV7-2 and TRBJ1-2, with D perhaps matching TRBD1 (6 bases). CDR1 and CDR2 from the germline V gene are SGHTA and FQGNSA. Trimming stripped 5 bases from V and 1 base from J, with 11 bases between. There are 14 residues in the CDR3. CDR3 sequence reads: CASSPDRLNYGYTF. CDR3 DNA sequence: TGTGCCAGCAGCCCGGACAGACTTAACTATGGCTACACCTTC.

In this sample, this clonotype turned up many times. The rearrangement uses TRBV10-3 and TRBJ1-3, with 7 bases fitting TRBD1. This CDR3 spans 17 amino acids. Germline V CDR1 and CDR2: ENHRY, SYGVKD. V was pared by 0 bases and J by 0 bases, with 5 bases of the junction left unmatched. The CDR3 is CAISESRQGFSGNTIYF. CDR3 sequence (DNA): TGTGCCATCAGTGAGTCAAGACAGGGTTTCTCTGGAAACACCATATATTTT.

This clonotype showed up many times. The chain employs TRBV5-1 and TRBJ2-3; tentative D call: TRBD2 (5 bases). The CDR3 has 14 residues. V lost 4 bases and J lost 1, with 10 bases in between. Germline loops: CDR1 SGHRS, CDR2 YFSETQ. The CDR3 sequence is CASSPEGRTDTQYF. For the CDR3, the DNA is TGCGCCAGCAGCCCCGAGGGCCGCACAGATACGCAGTATTTT.